This TCR beta chain originates from a study of control samples from healthy donors and cancer patients. Germline V CDR1 and CDR2: MNHEY, SVGAGI. Trimming left V 7 bases short and J 2 bases short, with 17 bases between. The CDR3 has 15 residues. Repertoires were generated with immunoSEQ multiplex PCR, while TCRdb's copy carries only in-frame clones and drops some. There are 150,000 to 200,000 clones in the sample; more than 90% occur only once, and over 1.1% lies in the top ten. The origin of this receptor is a man aged 25 to 45 in good health. Source material: blood. The genes are TRBV6-5 and TRBJ1-1, with D perhaps matching TRBD1 (6 bases). The CDR3 DNA reads as TGTGCCAGCACTGCAATGGGGGGCTCAAACACTGAAGCTTTCTTT. Protein sequence: CASTAMGGSNTEAFF.